This paragraph reports one T cell receptor (beta chain). This sample stems from a study of T cell changes during pregnancy in multiple sclerosis. Measured with immunoSEQ multiplex PCR; TCRdb has only the in-frame clones, and not every one. The profile covers about 67,000 clones, with about 90% appearing a single time and 1.5% to 2% taken by the ten largest. The CDR3 has 16 residues. In germline, CDR1 is SGHVS, CDR2 FNYEAQ. The germline V and J ends were trimmed by 5 bases and 6 bases, with 19 bases remaining between them. This specimen consisted of peripheral blood, obtained in the first trimester of pregnancy. V is TRBV7-6 and J is TRBJ2-2, with D perhaps matching TRBD2 (6 bases). This sequence originates from a female donor in good health, enrolled as a control in a pregnancy study. In nucleotides, the CDR3 is TGTGCCAGCAGCCCTATTGGGGGGTCGGAGTCCGGGGAGCTGTTTTTT. Its translation is CASSPIGGSESGELFF.